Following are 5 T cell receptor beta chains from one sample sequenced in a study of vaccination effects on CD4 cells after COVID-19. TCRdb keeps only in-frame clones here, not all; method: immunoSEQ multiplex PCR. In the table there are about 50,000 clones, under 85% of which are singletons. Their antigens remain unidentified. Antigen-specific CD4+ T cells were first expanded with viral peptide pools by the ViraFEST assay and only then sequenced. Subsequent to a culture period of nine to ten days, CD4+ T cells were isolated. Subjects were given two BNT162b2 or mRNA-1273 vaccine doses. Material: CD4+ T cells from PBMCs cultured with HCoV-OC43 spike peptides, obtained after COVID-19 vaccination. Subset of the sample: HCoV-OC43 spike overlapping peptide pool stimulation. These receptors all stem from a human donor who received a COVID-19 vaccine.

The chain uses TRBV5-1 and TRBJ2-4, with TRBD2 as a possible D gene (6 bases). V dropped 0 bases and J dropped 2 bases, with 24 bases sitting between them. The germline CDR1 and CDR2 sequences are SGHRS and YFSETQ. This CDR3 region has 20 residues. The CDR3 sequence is CASSLATLGGEPISKNIQYF. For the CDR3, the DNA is TGCGCCAGCAGCTTGGCCACTCTCGGCGGGGAACCTATTTCCAAAAACATTCAGTACTTC.

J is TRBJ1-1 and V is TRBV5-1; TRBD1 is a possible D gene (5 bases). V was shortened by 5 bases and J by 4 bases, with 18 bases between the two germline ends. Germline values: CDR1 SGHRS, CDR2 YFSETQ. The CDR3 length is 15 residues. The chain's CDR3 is CASSYLPRQGTEAFF. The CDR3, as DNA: TGCGCCAGCAGTTATCTCCCTAGGCAGGGCACTGAAGCTTTCTTT.

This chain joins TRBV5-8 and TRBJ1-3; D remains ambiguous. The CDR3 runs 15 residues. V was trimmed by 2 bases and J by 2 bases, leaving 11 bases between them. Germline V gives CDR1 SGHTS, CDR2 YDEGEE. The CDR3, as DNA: TGTGCCAGCAGCTTCCCAGGATTTACTGGAAACACCATATATTTT. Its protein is CASSFPGFTGNTIYF.

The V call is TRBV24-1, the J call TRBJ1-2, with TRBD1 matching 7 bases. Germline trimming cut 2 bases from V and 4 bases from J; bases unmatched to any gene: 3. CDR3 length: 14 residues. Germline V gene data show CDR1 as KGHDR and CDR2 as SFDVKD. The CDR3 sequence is CATSDSGQIYGYTF. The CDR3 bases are TGTGCCACCAGTGATTCGGGACAGATCTATGGCTACACCTTC.

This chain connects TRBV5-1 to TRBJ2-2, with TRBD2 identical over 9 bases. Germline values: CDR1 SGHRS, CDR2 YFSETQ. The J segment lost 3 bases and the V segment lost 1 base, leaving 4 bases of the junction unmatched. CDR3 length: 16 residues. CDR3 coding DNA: TGCGCCAGCAGCTTGATGGCTAGCGGGGACACCGGGGAGCTGTTTTTT. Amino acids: CASSLMASGDTGELFF.